This T cell receptor beta chain is drawn from a study of regulatory T cells in long-lasting Graves disease. iRepertoire HTBI primers and Arm-PCR of CDR3 regions built TCR beta libraries. TCRdb used MiXCR to reprocess the multiplex PCR reads, holding one entry per CDR3 protein. This table holds hundreds of thousands of distinct CDR3 sequences, about 16% found once. As for time point: newly diagnosed GD, antithyroid drugs for less than 3 months. From RNA extracted from PBMCs, the TCR library was made. V was pared by 6 bases and J by 5 bases, with 8 bases of the junction left unmatched. CDR1 SGHRS and CDR2 YFSETQ come from the germline V gene. The length of the CDR3 is 14 residues. These data were likewise used in another study, on T cells in Graves' hyperthyroidism and ophthalmopathy.

The chain employs TRBV5-1 and TRBJ1-2; 9 nucleotides align to TRBD1. This TCR was recovered from a man aged 18 to 30 with Graves disease. This sample comprised peripheral blood mononuclear cells (PBMCs), obtained at new diagnosis, from a patient treated with antithyroid drugs. The CDR3 DNA sequence: TGCGCCAGCACGACCGGGACAGGGAATTATGGCTACACCTTC. Protein product: CASTTGTGNYGYTF.